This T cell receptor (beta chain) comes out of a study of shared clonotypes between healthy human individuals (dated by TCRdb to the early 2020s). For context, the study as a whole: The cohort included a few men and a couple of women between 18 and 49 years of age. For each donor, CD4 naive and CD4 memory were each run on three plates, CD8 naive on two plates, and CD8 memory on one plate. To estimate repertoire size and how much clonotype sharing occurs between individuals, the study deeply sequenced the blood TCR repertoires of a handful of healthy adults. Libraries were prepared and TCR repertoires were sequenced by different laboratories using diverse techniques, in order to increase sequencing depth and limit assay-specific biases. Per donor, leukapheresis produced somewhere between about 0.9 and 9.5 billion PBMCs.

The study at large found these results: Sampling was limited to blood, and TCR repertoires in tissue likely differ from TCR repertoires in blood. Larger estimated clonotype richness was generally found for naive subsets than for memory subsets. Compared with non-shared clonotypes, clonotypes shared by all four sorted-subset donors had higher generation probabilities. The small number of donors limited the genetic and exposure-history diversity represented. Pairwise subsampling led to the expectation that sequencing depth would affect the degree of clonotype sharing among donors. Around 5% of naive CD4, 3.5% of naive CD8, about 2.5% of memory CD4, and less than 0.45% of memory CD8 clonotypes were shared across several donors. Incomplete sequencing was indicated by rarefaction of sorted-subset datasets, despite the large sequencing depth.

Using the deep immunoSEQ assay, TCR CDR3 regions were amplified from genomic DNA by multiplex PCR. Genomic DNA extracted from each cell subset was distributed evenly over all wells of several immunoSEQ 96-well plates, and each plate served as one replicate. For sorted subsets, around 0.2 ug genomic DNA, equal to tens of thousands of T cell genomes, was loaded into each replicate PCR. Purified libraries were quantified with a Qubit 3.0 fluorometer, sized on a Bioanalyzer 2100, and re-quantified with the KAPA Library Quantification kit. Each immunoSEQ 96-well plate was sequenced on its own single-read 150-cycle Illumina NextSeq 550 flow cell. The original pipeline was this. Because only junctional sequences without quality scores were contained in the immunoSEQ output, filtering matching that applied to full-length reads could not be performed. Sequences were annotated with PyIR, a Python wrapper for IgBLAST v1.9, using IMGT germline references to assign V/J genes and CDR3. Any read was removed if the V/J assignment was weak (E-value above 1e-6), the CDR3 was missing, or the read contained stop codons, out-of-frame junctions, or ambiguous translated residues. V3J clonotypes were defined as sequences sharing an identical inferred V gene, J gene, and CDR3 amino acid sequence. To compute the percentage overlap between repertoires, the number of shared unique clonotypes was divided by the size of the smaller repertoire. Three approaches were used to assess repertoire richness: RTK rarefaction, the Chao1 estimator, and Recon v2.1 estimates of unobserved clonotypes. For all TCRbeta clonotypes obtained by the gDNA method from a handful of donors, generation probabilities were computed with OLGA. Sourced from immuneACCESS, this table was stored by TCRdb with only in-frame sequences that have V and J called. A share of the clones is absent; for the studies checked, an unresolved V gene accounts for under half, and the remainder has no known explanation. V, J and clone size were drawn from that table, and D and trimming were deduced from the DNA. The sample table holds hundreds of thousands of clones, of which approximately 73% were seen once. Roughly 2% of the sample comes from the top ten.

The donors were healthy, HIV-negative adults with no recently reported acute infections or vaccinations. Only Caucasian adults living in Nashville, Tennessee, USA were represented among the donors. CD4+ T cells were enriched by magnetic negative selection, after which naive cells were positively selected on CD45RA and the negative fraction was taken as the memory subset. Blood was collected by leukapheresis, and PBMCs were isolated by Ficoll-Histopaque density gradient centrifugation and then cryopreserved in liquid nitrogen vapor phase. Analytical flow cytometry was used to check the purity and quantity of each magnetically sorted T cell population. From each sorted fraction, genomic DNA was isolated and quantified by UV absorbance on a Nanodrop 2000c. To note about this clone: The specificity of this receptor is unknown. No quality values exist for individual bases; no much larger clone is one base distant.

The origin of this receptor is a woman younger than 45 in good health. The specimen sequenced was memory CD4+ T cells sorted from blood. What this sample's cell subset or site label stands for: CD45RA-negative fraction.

The DNA is TGTGCCAGCAGCTTCATAGCGGGACAATATGAGACCCAGTACTTC. Its protein reads: CASSFIAGQYETQYF. The chain was built from TRBV11-2 and TRBJ2-5, with 8 bases matching TRBD2. Taken from cysteine to phenylalanine, the CDR3 has 15 residues. Only the CDR3 DNA is retained, 45 bases long and in frame from the first base. Germline trimming: 3 bases from V, 5 bases from J; junction bases outside gene matches: 8. The CDR1 and CDR2 encoded by the germline V gene are SGHAT and FQNNGV.